The text below deals with one T cell receptor beta chain. The entry originates in a study of blood T cell repertoires in COVID-19. Study at large: Specimens from acute and convalescent COVID-19 originated in the United States, Italy and Spain. In each case, the material was cDNA or gDNA derived from T cells, B-cell-depleted T cells, or PBMCs.

In germline, CDR1 is LGHDT, CDR2 YNNKEL (reference sequence). This CDR3 has 17 amino acids. Trimming removed 5 bases from V and 0 bases from J; junction bases left unmatched: 5. Methods used by the authors: Reference gene primer amplification gave nucleated cell count estimates. Sequencing used immunoSEQ multiplex PCR; TCRdb keeps in-frame clones, though not all of them. D and trimming were read from the DNA, whereas the V and J calls and clone size are those reported in that table. The sample has 35,000 to 50,000 clones; over 70% are singletons. This sequence was found in a woman aged 55-69 years with acute or convalescent COVID-19. The chain links TRBV3-1 (or the pseudogene TRBV3-2) to TRBJ2-6, with 9 bases fitting TRBD1. Sequenced sample: peripheral blood. The CDR3: CASSDTGGASGANVLTF. CDR3 in DNA: TGTGCCAGCAGCGACACAGGGGGCGCCTCTGGGGCCAACGTCCTGACTTTC.